This TCR beta chain appears in the sequencing data of a study of blood T cell repertoires in COVID-19. Assay: immunoSEQ multiplex PCR; the TCRdb copy retains only in-frame clones and omits some. The sample lists about 52,000 clones; about nine tenths were seen once. The germline CDR1 and CDR2 sequences are SGHAT and FQNNGV. The CDR3 runs to 14 residues. V was pared by 5 bases and J by 1 base, with 10 bases between. The receptor was derived from a man older than 75 with active or convalescent COVID-19. Specimen: peripheral blood. The chain combines TRBV11-2 with TRBJ2-3, with a tentative D call TRBD1 (5 bases). The CDR3 bases are TGTGCCAGCAGCCGCCCCAGGGGCACAGATACGCAGTATTTT. The encoded protein is CASSRPRGTDTQYF.